This T cell receptor beta chain was found in a study of T-cell reconstitution after alpha-beta-depleted transplantation in children. Unique molecular identifiers were used to barcode this TCRbeta library. TCRdb reprocessed the PCR reads with MiXCR, giving one entry per CDR3 protein. The sample includes 600,000 or so distinct CDR3 sequences, 20% to 25% of them seen just once. Study findings and constraints: Several hundred graft clones that had expanded were reportedly the source of alpha-beta T cells about two months after transplant. It was newly produced T cells that mostly accounted for T-cell counts and diversity one year after transplant. It was surviving recipient T cells and thymic progenitors that gave some patients high TCRbeta diversity at day 60.

Comments on this clonotype: What it binds is unknown.

Germline CDR1 is DFQATT and CDR2 is SNEGSKA (reference sequence). Unmatched junction bases numbered 8, after V lost 3 bases and J lost 0 bases. CDR3 size: 16 residues. The clonotype originates from a boy under three years old who had a stem cell transplant for acute myeloid leukemia, so the T cells may come from the graft donor. The specimen was PBMCs, mostly from graft donor cells, collected 360 days after TCRalphabeta/CD19-depleted stem cell transplant. The chain uses TRBV20-1 and TRBJ2-3, with TRBD1 matching 8 bases. The CDR3 bases are TGCAGTGCTAGTAGCCCTCGGGACAGGAGCACAGATACGCAGTATTTT. This encodes CSASSPRDRSTDTQYF.